This T cell receptor beta chain derives from a study of breast tumors, draining lymph nodes, adjacent tissues. Study outcomes and limitations: Compared with basal-like, luminal-like tumors shared significantly more repertoire with nontumor tissue. Data fit most tumor T cells coming from lymph node, expanding in tumor. Compared with lymph nodes, tumors were less diverse; compared with nontumor tissue, more.

Losses at the gene ends were 5 bases for V and 4 bases for J; bases not matched to a gene: 16. The CDR3 totals 18 residues. The germline V gene has CDR1 MNHEY and CDR2 SVGAGI. TCRdb analysed the multiplex PCR reads with MiXCR anew, one entry per CDR3 protein. The data show around 250,000 distinct CDR3 sequences, under 40% seen once. The lymph nodes were axillary draining lymph nodes from breast cancer patients. As concerns this clonotype: What it recognizes is unknown.

This TCR was sampled from a female donor with breast cancer. Some clones in this sample may be carry-over from other donors' samples. The sample consisted of axillary lymph node tissue. The chain recombines TRBV6-5 with TRBJ2-3; 9 nucleotides match TRBD1. CDR3 loop: CASSLDSTGTGSSDTQYF. CDR3 nucleotides: TGTGCCAGCAGTCTCGACTCAACCGGGACAGGGTCTTCAGATACGCAGTATTTT.